The clone carrying this T cell receptor beta chain was observed a few times. The antigen remains unidentified. The germline V and J ends were trimmed by 4 bases and 2 bases, with 9 bases remaining between them. The CDR3 contains 12 residues. Germline CDR1 SQVTM, CDR2 ANQGSEA. This specimen belongs to a study of identical twins. Study-level findings and limits: Whereas memory repertoires showed no such difference, abundant cord blood beta clonotypes carried fewer insertions.

The authors used template switching to add a universal primer site and gave cDNA unique molecular identifiers. TCRdb reprocessed the 5' RACE reads via MiXCR and lists one record per CDR3 protein. The sample records fewer than 550,000 distinct CDR3 sequences, roughly 15% being singletons. The sample was also reused in another study, on yellow fever vaccine responses in identical twins. Turning to that study: It has been reported that, in twins, the vaccine T cell response seemed partly convergent and partly personalized.

Sequenced sample: CD4+ T cells sorted from blood. The source of this sequence is a young woman in good health. This chain joins TRBV29-1 and TRBJ2-7; possible D gene TRBD2, 5 bases. The CDR3 nucleotides read TGCAGCGTTGCCAGCGGAACCTACGAGCAGTACTTC. It encodes CSVASGTYEQYF.